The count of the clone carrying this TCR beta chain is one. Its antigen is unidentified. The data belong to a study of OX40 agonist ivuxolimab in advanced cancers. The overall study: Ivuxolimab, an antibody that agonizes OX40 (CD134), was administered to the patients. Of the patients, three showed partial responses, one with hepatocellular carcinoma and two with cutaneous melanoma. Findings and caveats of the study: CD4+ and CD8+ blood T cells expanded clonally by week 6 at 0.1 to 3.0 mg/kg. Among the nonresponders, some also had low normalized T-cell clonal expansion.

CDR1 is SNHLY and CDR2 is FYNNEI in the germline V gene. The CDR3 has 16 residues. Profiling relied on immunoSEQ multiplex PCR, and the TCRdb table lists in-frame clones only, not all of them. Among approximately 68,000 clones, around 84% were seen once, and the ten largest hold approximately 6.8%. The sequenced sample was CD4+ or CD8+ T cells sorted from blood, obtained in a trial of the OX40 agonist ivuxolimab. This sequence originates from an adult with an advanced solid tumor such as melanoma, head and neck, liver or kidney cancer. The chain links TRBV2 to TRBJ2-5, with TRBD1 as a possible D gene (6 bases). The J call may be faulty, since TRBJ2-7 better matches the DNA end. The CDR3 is CASFSSRAGAPYEQYF. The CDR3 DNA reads TGTGCCAGCTTTTCTTCTAGGGCAGGGGCCCCCTACGAGCAGTACTTC.